This passage covers 30 T cell receptor beta chains from one sample sequenced in a study of blood T cells in healthy people across ages. Primed by a sample-barcoded 5' primer and a J-beta primer mix, a second PCR proceeded for about 7 to 11 cycles. TCRdb called the 5' RACE reads again in MiXCR, with one record for every CDR3 protein. The data contain roughly 1,500,000 distinct CDR3 sequences, roughly 45% of them singletons. Sequenced sample: blood. The source is a woman aged 18-29 years in good health.

This clonotype was seen repeatedly, ten times or more. The chain uses TRBV29-1 and TRBJ2-7, with no clear D. Trimming removed 6 bases from V and 3 bases from J, with 9 bases in between. Germline-derived CDR1 and CDR2 are SQVTM and ANQGSEA. The CDR3 sequence is 11 residues long. The CDR3 here is CSVLTFYEQYF. For the CDR3, the DNA is TGCAGCGTCCTCACTTTCTACGAGCAGTACTTC.

The rearrangement links TRBV2 to TRBJ2-7; possible D gene TRBD1, 7 bases. The CDR3 consists of 14 residues. Trimming left V 3 bases short and J 4 bases short, with 13 bases between. The V gene's germline CDR1 is SNHLY and CDR2 FYNNEI. Written as DNA, the CDR3 is TGTGCCAGCAGTGAGGAGGGGGCGCGGTACGAGCAGTACTTC. It encodes CASSEEGARYEQYF.

The rearrangement uses TRBV2 and TRBJ2-1; tentatively, D is TRBD2 (5 bases). Trimming took off 6 bases at V and 1 base at J, with 13 bases between the two ends. The CDR3 length is 15 residues. Germline CDR1 is SNHLY and CDR2 is FYNNEI. The CDR3 protein is CASRPGLGSYNEQFF. The CDR3 DNA reads TGTGCCAGCAGACCGGGGTTAGGATCCTACAATGAGCAGTTCTTC.

This clonotype has ten or more counts. The chain has TRBV4-1 and TRBJ1-6, with TRBD1 matching 8 bases. This CDR3 is 14 amino acids long. CDR1 and CDR2 (germline): MGHRA, YSYEKL. J was trimmed by 3 bases and V by 11 bases; bases with no gene match: 6. The CDR3 region has the DNA TGCGCCTCGGGACAGGCCGGCTATAATTCACCCCTCCACTTT. This encodes CASGQAGYNSPLHF.

On this clonotype itself: A read error may account for a junction end that differs from germline. The CDR3 sequence is CASSGEGRSLGADAQYF. For the CDR3, the DNA is TGTGCCAGCAGCGGAGAGGGACGATCATTGGGCGCAGATGCGCAGTATTTT. The J gene is TRBJ2-3, the V gene TRBV12-3 or TRBV12-4; D could derive from TRBD1 or TRBD2 (5 bases each). This CDR3 spans 17 amino acids.

This sequence joins TRBV5-1 and TRBJ1-2; D gene ambiguous. Trimming took 4 bases from V and 5 from J, leaving 18 bases between them. The CDR3 consists of 15 residues. CDR1 and CDR2 from the germline V gene are SGHRS and YFSETQ. The CDR3 DNA sequence: TGCGCCAGCAGCCGGCTCGGCGGCGAGGCGTATGGCTACACCTTC. Its protein is CASSRLGGEAYGYTF.

The chain couples TRBV6-6 to TRBJ2-1; no clear D gene. Germline CDR1 reads MNHNY; CDR2 reads SVGAGI (reference sequence). This CDR3 spans 12 amino acids. Trimming left V 6 bases short and J 9 bases short, with 12 bases between. The CDR3, as DNA: TGTGCCAGCAGACCCTTTGGTGCTGAGCAGTTCTTC. Amino acids: CASRPFGAEQFF.

This clonotype was counted between two and nine times. The CDR3 nucleotides read TGCAGTGCTACTAGCGGGATCACAGATACGCAGTATTTT. Amino acid sequence: CSATSGITDTQYF. The genes are TRBV20-1 and TRBJ2-3; TRBD2 aligns across 9 bases. Trimming removed 4 bases from V and 2 bases from J; junction bases left unmatched: 1. This CDR3 is built from 13 residues. Germline V CDR1 and CDR2: DFQATT, SNEGSKA (reference sequence).

CDR3: CASTSAGGRETQYF. The CDR3, as DNA: TGTGCCAGCACGTCAGCGGGGGGGAGGGAGACCCAGTACTTC. This sequence joins TRBV11-2 and TRBJ2-7; 10 nucleotides align to TRBD2. The J call is uncertain, as TRBJ2-5 better fits the DNA end. CDR1 is SGHAT and CDR2 is FQNNGV in the germline V gene. The CDR3 contains 14 residues.

This clonotype turned up a few times. J is TRBJ2-7 and V is TRBV5-1; D is perhaps TRBD2 (6 bases). The V and J ends lost 0 bases and 1 base respectively, with 8 bases between them. This CDR3 is 14 amino acids long. The germline CDR1 and CDR2 sequences are SGHRS and YFSETQ. The DNA of the CDR3 is TGCGCCAGCAGCTTGGTAGCGGAGTCCTACGAGCAGTACTTC. Its translation is CASSLVAESYEQYF.

The chain employs TRBV20-1 and TRBJ2-5, with 13 bases matching TRBD2. Near its end, the DNA agrees better with TRBJ2-7, so the J call may be wrong. The CDR3 length is 16 residues. In germline, CDR1 is DFQATT, CDR2 SNEGSKA (reference sequence). This CDR3 reads CSARNRLLAGGDEQYF. The CDR3, as DNA: TGCAGTGCTAGAAATCGCCTACTAGCGGGGGGGGACGAGCAGTACTTC.

This clonotype has only a few counts. The chain combines TRBV7-8 with TRBJ1-6; D ambiguous. Germline assignment: CDR1 SGHVS and CDR2 FQNEAQ. The length of the CDR3 is 16 residues. Trimming took 7 bases from V and 1 from J, leaving 14 bases between them. Here the CDR3 DNA reads TGTGCCAGCACCCCCGTAGAGGTTTCCTATAATTCACCCCTCCACTTT. Encoded protein: CASTPVEVSYNSPLHF.

The V call is TRBV4-1, the J call TRBJ2-2, with D perhaps being TRBD1 or TRBD2 (5 bases each). Trimming cost V 5 bases and J 6 bases, with 13 bases left between them. Germline loops: CDR1 MGHRA, CDR2 YSYEKL. The CDR3 loop spans 14 amino acids. CDR3 nucleotide sequence: TGCGCCAGCAGCTGGGGCCGGGGTGCCGGGGAGCTGTTTTTT. This translates into CASSWGRGAGELFF.

This clonotype was counted only a few times. The chain recombines TRBV20-1 with TRBJ2-7; D possibly matches TRBD1 or TRBD2 (5 bases each). Germline CDR1 is DFQATT and CDR2 is SNEGSKA (reference sequence). V dropped 3 bases and J dropped 5 bases, with 11 bases sitting between them. The CDR3 runs to 12 residues. The CDR3 sequence: CSASEGFNEQYF. The DNA for the CDR3 is TGCAGTGCTAGTGAGGGGTTTAACGAGCAGTACTTC.

This clonotype was found many times. V gene TRBV20-1 combines with J gene TRBJ2-7; the D gene is possibly TRBD2 (5 bases). This CDR3 region has 12 residues. Germline CDR1 DFQATT, CDR2 SNEGSKA (reference sequence). Trimming pared 3 bases from V and 4 bases from J, leaving 10 bases between. In DNA, the CDR3 is TGCAGTGCTAGCCCTAGCCCATACGAGCAGTACTTC. This gives the protein CSASPSPYEQYF.

At least ten counts were recorded for this clonotype. V gene TRBV10-3 combines with J gene TRBJ1-4; no definite D call. The V gene lost 2 bases and the J gene lost 2 bases, with 6 bases spanning the gap. Germline V CDR1 and CDR2: ENHRY, SYGVKD. The CDR3 runs to 14 residues. The CDR3 is CAISEGLTNEKLFF. Here the CDR3 DNA reads TGTGCCATCAGTGAGGGGCTCACTAATGAAAAACTGTTTTTT.

CDR3 coding DNA: TGTGCCAGCAGGGACAGGGCTTCACCCCTCCACTTT. Its translation: CASRDRASPLHF. The chain carries TRBV6-1 and TRBJ1-6; 8 positions match TRBD1. Germline V lookup: CDR1 MNHNS, CDR2 SASEGT. With 6 bases clipped from V and 9 bases from J, the junction kept 1 base outside the gene matches. The CDR3 consists of 12 residues.

This clonotype was picked up a small number of times. The chain recombines TRBV10-3 with TRBJ2-3, with 9 bases matching TRBD1. Germline V CDR1 and CDR2: ENHRY, SYGVKD. Trimming took 9 bases from V and 4 from J; bases not matched to a gene: 8. There are 14 residues in the CDR3. The chain's CDR3 is CAILGQGSSDTQYF. The CDR3 DNA reads TGTGCCATTTTGGGACAGGGATCGTCAGATACGCAGTATTTT.

This clonotype was counted only a few times. The chain recombines TRBV7-2 with TRBJ1-5; D is undetermined. Trimming removed 6 bases at V and 0 bases at J, with 12 bases between. The CDR3 runs 15 residues. Germline V gene data show CDR1 as SGHTA and CDR2 as FQGNSA. For the CDR3, the DNA is TGTGCCAGCAGTGAGCGGGGAATTAGCAATCAGCCCCAGCATTTT. Residues: CASSERGISNQPQHF.

The chain links TRBV4-1 to TRBJ1-1; D not resolved. The CDR3 totals 13 residues. Trimming pared 6 bases from V and 0 bases from J, leaving 8 bases between. Germline V lookup: CDR1 MGHRA, CDR2 YSYEKL. The CDR3 sequence: CASRFGVNTEAFF. DNA for the CDR3: TGCGCCAGCAGGTTTGGGGTGAACACTGAAGCTTTCTTT.

This clonotype has just a few counts. V usage is TRBV15 and J usage is TRBJ1-5; D uncertain. CDR1 and CDR2 (germline): LNHNV, YYDKDF (reference sequence). Trimming removed 1 base from V and 0 bases from J, with 7 bases in between. This CDR3 is built from 15 residues. The chain's CDR3 is CATSRGGDSNQPQHF. Written as DNA, the CDR3 is TGTGCCACCAGCAGAGGTGGGGATAGCAATCAGCCCCAGCATTTT.

This clonotype showed up just once. This chain connects TRBV27 to TRBJ2-5; D gene uncertain. The CDR3 covers 12 residues. V was pared by 7 bases and J by 11 bases, with 17 bases between. The germline CDR1 and CDR2 sequences are MNHEY and SMNVEV (reference sequence). The CDR3 loop reads CASMVNSHEQYF. The CDR3 DNA reads TGTGCCAGCATGGTCAACAGCCATGAGCAGTACTTC.

V gene TRBV18 combines with J gene TRBJ2-7, with TRBD2 identical over 8 bases. This CDR3 spans 15 amino acids. Germline V gene lookup returns CDR1 KGHSH and CDR2 LQKENI. Trimming at V came to 6 bases and at J to 6 bases, leaving 13 bases not matched to a gene. DNA for the CDR3: TGTGCCAGCTCCCTCGGACTAGCTAATCCCCTCGAGCAGTACTTC. This codes for CASSLGLANPLEQYF.

This clonotype was observed a handful of times. V usage is TRBV27 and J usage is TRBJ2-7; TRBD1 agrees at 8 bases. With 5 bases clipped from V and 4 bases from J, the junction kept 7 bases outside the gene matches. The CDR3 is 14 amino acids. Germline V gene data show CDR1 as MNHEY and CDR2 as SMNVEV (reference sequence). In nucleotides, the CDR3 is TGTGCCAGCAGTCCGCACCAGGGGGCGTACGAGCAGTACTTC. Translating gives CASSPHQGAYEQYF.

This sequence joins TRBV20-1 and TRBJ2-4; D is possibly TRBD2 (7 bases). Germline CDR1 DFQATT, CDR2 SNEGSKA (reference sequence). V was shortened by 0 bases and J by 8 bases, with 14 bases between the two germline ends. The length of the CDR3 is 14 residues. The CDR3 region is CSARDVGEGDIQYF. The CDR3 DNA is TGCAGTGCTAGAGATGTTGGGGAGGGGGACATTCAGTACTTC.

The rearrangement joins TRBV11-2 to TRBJ2-1, with D possibly being TRBD1 (7 bases). The germline V gene has CDR1 SGHAT and CDR2 FQNNGV. Between the trimmed V and J ends, which lost 3 bases and 4 bases, there was a span of 10 bases. The CDR3 spans 14 residues. The CDR3 DNA follows: TGTGCCAGCAGCTTCAGGGGGGATTACAATGAGCAGTTCTTC. This sequence encodes CASSFRGDYNEQFF.

The CDR3 DNA reads TGTGCCAGCAGCGAGCAGGGGGCACCCTACAATGAGCAGTTCTTC. Its translation: CASSEQGAPYNEQFF. The V gene is TRBV9, the J gene TRBJ2-1; 8 nucleotides agree with TRBD1. The CDR3 runs to 15 residues. V dropped 3 bases and J dropped 2; count of bases not matched to a gene: 4. From germline, CDR1 is SGDLS and CDR2 YYNGEE. Drawing the rest from reference TRBV9 and TRBJ2-1, the complete variable domain is DSGVTQTPKHLITATGQRVTLRCSPRSGDLSVYWYQQSLDQGLQFLIQYYNGEERAKGNILERFSAQQFPDLHSELNLSSLELGDSALYFCASSEQGAPYNEQFFGPGTRLTVL.

A few counts support this clonotype. The J gene is TRBJ2-7, the V gene TRBV24-1; TRBD1 or TRBD2 may be the D gene (5 bases each). The CDR3 sequence is 16 residues long. The germline CDR1 and CDR2 sequences are KGHDR and SFDVKD. Trimming shortened V by 3 bases and J by 7 bases, and 21 bases separated the two germline ends. The CDR3 protein is CATSDPPPGPRGEQYF. As DNA, the CDR3 is TGTGCCACCAGTGATCCTCCTCCGGGACCGCGTGGGGAGCAGTACTTC.

The chain uses TRBV27 and TRBJ2-5; possible D gene TRBD1, 6 bases. The CDR3 spans 15 residues. CDR1 MNHEY and CDR2 SMNVEV come from the germline V gene (reference sequence). The germline V and J ends were trimmed by 2 bases and 3 bases, with 13 bases remaining between them. In DNA form, the CDR3 reads TGTGCCAGCAGTTTAAGGCCAGGGGCGAAAGAGACCCAGTACTTC. Its protein is CASSLRPGAKETQYF.

This sequence joins TRBV28 and TRBJ2-7; no clear D gene. This CDR3 has 14 amino acids. V was pared by 6 bases and J by 5 bases, with 17 bases between. Germline V gene data show CDR1 as MDHEN and CDR2 as SYDVKM. Here the CDR3 DNA reads TGTGCCAGCAGCAAGACTGGCTCGTGGGACGAGCAGTACTTC. This sequence encodes CASSKTGSWDEQYF.